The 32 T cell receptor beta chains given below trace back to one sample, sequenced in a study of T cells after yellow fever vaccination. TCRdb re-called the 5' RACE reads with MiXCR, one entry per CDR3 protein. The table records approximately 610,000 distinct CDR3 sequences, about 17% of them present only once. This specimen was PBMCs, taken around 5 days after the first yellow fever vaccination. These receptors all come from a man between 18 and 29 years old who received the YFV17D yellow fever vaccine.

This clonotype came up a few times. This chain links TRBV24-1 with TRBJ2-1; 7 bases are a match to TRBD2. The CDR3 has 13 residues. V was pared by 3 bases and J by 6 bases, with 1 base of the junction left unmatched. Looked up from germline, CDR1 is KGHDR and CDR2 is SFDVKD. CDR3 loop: CATSDGGVNEQFF. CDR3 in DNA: TGTGCCACCAGTGATGGGGGGGTCAATGAGCAGTTCTTC.

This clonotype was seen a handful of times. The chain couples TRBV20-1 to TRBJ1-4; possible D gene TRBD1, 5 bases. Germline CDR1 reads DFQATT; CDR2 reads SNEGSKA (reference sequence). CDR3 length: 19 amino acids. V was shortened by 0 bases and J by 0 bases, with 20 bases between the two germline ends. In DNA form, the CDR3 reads TGCAGTGCTAGAGATCTAGGCCTCCAGGGAGGAGCAACTAATGAAAAACTGTTTTTT. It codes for CSARDLGLQGGATNEKLFF.

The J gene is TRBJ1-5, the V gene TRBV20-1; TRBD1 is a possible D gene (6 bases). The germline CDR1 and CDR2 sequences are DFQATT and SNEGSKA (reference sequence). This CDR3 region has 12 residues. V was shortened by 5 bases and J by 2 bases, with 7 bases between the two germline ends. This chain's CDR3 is CSAAGGNQPQHF. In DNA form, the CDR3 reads TGCAGTGCTGCAGGGGGCAATCAGCCCCAGCATTTT.

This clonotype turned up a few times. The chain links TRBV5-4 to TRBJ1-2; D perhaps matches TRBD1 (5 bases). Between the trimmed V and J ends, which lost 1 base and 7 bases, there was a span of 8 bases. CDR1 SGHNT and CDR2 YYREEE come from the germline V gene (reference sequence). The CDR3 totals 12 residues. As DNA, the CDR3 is TGTGCCAGCAGCTTGTATACAGGTGGCTACACCTTC. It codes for CASSLYTGGYTF.

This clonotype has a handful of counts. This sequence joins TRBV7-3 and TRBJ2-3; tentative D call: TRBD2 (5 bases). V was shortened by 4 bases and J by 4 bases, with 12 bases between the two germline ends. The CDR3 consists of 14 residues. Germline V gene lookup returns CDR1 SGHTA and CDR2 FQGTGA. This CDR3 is CASSSSGVADTQYF. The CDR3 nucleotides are TGTGCCAGCAGCTCGAGCGGAGTAGCAGATACGCAGTATTTT.

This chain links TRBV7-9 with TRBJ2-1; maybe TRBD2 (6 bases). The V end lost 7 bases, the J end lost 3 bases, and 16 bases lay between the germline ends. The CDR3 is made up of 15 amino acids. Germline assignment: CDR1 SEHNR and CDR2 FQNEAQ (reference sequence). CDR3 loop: CASTTTGGNYNEQFF. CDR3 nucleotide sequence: TGTGCCAGCACCACGACGGGCGGGAACTACAATGAGCAGTTCTTC.

The CDR3 DNA follows: TGTGCCAGCAGTTACCGCCCGGAGCTCCTCACAGATACGCAGTATTTT. It encodes CASSYRPELLTDTQYF. The chain carries TRBV6-5 and TRBJ2-3; D remains ambiguous. The length of the CDR3 is 16 residues. Germline V lookup: CDR1 MNHEY, CDR2 SVGAGI. Between the trimmed V and J ends, which lost 2 bases and 2 bases, there was a span of 14 bases.

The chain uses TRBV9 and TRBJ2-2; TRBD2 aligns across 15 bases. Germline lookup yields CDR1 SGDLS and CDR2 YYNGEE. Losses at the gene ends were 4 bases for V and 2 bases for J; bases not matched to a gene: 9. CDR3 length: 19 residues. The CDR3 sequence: CASSPGLAGGQSNTGELFF. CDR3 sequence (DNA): TGTGCCAGCAGCCCCGGACTAGCGGGGGGGCAGAGCAACACCGGGGAGCTGTTTTTT.

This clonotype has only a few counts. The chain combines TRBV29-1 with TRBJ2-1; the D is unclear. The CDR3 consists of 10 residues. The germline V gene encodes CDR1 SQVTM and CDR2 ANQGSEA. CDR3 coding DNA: TGCAGAGTAGAGAGCAATGAGCAGTTCTTC. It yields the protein CRVESNEQFF.

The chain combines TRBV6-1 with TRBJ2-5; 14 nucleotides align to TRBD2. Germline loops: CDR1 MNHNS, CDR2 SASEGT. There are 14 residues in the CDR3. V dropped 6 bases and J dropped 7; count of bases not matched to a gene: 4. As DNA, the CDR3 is TGTGCCAGCAGGACTAGCGGGGGGGTGGGGACCCAGTACTTC. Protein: CASRTSGGVGTQYF.

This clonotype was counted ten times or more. In DNA, the CDR3 is TGTGCCAGCTCACCAGGGGCAGAGTACGAGCAGTACTTC. Translation gives CASSPGAEYEQYF. The chain recombines TRBV18 with TRBJ2-7, with D perhaps TRBD1 (5 bases). This CDR3 has 13 residues. Germline CDR1 is KGHSH and CDR2 is LQKENI. V was trimmed by 2 bases and J by 4 bases, leaving 9 bases between them.

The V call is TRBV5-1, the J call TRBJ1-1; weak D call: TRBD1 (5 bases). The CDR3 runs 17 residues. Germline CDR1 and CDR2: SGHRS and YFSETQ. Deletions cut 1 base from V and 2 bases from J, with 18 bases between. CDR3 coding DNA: TGCGCCAGCAGCTTGTGGGGAAGGGACGAAGTCAACACTGAAGCTTTCTTT. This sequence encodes CASSLWGRDEVNTEAFF.

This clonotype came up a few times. The CDR3 DNA sequence: TGTGCCAGCAGCTTATTGTCGGGCGCAACTAGCACAGATACGCAGTATTTT. Translation: CASSLLSGATSTDTQYF. This rearrangement joins TRBV7-3 to TRBJ2-3, with no clear D. Germline loops: CDR1 SGHTA, CDR2 FQGTGA. The germline V and J ends were trimmed by 2 bases and 0 bases, with 15 bases remaining between them. CDR3 size: 17 residues.

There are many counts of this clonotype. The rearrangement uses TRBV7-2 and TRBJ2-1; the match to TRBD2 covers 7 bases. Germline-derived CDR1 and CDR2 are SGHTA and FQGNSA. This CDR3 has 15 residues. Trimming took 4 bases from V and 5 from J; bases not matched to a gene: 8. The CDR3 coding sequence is TGTGCCAGCAGCTCCACCCTAGCGGCCAACAATGAGCAGTTCTTC. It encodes CASSSTLAANNEQFF.

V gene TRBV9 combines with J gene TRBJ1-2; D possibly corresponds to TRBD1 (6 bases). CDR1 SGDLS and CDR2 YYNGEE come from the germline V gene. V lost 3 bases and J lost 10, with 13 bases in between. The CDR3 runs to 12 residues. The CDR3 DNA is TGTGCCAGCAGCGCCCAACAGGGTACCTACACCTTC. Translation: CASSAQQGTYTF.

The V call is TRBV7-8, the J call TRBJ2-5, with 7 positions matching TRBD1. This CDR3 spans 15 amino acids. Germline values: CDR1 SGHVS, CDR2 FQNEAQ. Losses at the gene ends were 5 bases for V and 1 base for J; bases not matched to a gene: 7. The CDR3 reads CASSQLEGAQETQYF. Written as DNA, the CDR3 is TGTGCCAGCAGCCAACTCGAGGGGGCCCAAGAGACCCAGTACTTC.

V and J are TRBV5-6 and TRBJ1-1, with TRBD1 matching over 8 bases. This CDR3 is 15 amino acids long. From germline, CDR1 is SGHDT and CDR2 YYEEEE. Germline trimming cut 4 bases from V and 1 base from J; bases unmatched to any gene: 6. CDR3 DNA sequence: TGTGCCAGCAGCCCGGGGGACAGGCAGAACACTGAAGCTTTCTTT. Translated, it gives CASSPGDRQNTEAFF.

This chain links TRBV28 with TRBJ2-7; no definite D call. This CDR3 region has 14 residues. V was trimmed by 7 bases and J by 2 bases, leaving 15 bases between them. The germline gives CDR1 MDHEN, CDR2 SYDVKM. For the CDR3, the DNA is TGTGCCAGCACTGGGTCGGGCTTAACCTACGAGCAGTACGTC. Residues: CASTGSGLTYEQYV.

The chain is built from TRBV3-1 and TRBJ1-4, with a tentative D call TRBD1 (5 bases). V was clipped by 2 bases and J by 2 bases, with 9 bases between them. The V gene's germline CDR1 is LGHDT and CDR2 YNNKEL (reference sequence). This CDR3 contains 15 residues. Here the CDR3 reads CASSQRWGTNEKLFF. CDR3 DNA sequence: TGTGCCAGCAGCCAAAGGTGGGGGACTAATGAAAAACTGTTTTTT.

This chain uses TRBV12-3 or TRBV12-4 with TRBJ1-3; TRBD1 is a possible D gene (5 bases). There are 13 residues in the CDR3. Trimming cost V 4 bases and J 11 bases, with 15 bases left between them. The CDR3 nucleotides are TGTGCCAGCAGTTGGGGCGGCATTTTCGCCATATATTTT. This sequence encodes CASSWGGIFAIYF.

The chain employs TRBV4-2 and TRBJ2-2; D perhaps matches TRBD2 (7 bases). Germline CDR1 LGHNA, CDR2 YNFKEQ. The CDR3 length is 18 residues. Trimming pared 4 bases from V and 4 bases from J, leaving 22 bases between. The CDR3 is CASSPQGLRGARTGELFF. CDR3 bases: TGTGCCAGCAGCCCGCAAGGACTTCGGGGGGCCCGCACCGGGGAGCTGTTTTTT.

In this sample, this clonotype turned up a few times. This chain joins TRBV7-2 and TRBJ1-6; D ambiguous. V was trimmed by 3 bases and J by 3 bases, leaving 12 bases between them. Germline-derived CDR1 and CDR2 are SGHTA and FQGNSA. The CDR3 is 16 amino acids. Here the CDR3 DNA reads TGTGCCAGCAGCTTTAGTCCGTCGAACTATAATTCACCCCTCCACTTT. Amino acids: CASSFSPSNYNSPLHF.

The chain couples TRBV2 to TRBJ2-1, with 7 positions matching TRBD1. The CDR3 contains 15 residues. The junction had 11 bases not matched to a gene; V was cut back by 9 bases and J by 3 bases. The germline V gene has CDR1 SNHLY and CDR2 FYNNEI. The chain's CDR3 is CARRPKGQDYNEQFF. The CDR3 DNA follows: TGTGCCAGGCGCCCGAAAGGACAGGACTACAATGAGCAGTTCTTC.

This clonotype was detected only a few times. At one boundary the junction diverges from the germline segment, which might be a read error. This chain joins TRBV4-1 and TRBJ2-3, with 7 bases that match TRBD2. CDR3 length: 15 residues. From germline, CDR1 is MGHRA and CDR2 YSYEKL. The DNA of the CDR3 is TGCGCCAGCAGCCCTTTATCGACTAGCACTGATACGCAGTATTTT. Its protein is CASSPLSTSTDTQYF.

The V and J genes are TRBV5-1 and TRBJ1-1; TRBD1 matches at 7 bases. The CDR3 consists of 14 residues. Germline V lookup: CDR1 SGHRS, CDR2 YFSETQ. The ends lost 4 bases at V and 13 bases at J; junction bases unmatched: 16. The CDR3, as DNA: TGCGCCAGCAGCGGCGGGACCGACAGGGTGGAGGTTTTCTTT. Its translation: CASSGGTDRVEVFF.

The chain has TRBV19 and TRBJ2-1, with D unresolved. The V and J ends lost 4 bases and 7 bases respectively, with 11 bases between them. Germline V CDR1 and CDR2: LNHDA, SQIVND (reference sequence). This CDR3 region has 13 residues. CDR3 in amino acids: CASSRIDGNEQFF. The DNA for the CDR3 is TGTGCCAGTAGTAGAATCGACGGGAATGAGCAGTTCTTC.

The CDR3 bases are TGTGCCAGCAGTTCGAAGGCGGGCGAGCAGTACGTC. It yields the protein CASSSKAGEQYV. The V call is TRBV6-5, the J call TRBJ2-7, with a tentative D call TRBD2 (5 bases). V was shortened by 4 bases and J by 6 bases, with 10 bases between the two germline ends. The CDR3 has 12 amino acids. CDR1 and CDR2 from the germline V gene are MNHEY and SVGAGI.

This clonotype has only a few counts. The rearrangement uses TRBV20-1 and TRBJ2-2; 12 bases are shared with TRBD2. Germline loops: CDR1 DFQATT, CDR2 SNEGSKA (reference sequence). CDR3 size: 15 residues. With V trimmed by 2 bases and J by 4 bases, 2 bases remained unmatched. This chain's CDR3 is CSARLGLAGTGELFF. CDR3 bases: TGCAGTGCTAGATTGGGACTAGCGGGCACCGGGGAGCTGTTTTTT.

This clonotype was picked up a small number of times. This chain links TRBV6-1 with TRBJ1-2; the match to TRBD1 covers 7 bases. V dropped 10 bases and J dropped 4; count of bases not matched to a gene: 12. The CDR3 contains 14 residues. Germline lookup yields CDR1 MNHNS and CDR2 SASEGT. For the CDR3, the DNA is TGTGCCAACGACCGGGACAGCTGCTCCTATGGCTACACCTTC. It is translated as CANDRDSCSYGYTF.

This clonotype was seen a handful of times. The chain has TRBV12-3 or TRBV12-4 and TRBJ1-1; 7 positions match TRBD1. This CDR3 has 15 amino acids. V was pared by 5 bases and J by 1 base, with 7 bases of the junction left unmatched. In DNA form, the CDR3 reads TGTGCCAGCAGTGCGGGACAGTTAAGGAACACTGAAGCTTTCTTT. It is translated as CASSAGQLRNTEAFF.

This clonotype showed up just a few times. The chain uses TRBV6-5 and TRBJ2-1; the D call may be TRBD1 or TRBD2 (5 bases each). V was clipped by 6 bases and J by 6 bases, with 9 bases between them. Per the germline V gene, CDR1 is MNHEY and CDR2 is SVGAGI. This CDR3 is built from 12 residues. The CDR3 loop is CASRGDANEQFF. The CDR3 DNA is TGTGCCAGCAGGGGGGACGCCAATGAGCAGTTCTTC.

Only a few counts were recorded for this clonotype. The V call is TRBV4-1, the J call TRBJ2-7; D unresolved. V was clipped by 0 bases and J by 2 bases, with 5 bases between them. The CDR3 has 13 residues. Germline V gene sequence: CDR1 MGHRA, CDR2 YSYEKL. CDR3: CASSQDGPYEQYF. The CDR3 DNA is TGCGCCAGCAGCCAAGATGGCCCCTACGAGCAGTACTTC.